Listed below are T cell receptor beta chains from one sample, sequenced in a study of vaccination and CD4 T cells after COVID-19. TCRdb used MiXCR to reprocess the PCR reads, holding one entry per CDR3 protein. The repertoire holds around 15,000 distinct CDR3 sequences, less than 75% seen once, with over 8% in the top ten. No antigen has been assigned to these receptors. The source material was CD4+ T cells from blood, cultured in vitro. The receptors come from a human donor who had recovered from COVID-19. Each CDR3 is given with its conserved first and last residue. A D gene is named only where the DNA matches it firmly. A clone size is listed for some rows: how often the clone was seen (once, few, many), or a class if it is expanded.

cdr3_nt,cdr3_aa,clone_size,v_call,d_call,j_call
TGTGCCAGCAGCCCGGGACAGGGTCGAGAGCAGTACTTC,CASSPGQGREQYF,.,TRBV11-2,TRBD1,TRBJ2-7
TGCAGTGCTAACTTATTTGGGGGCACTGAAGCTTTCTTT,CSANLFGGTEAFF,.,TRBV20-1,.,TRBJ1-1
TGTGCCAGCAGCTTAGCGCCTAGAGGAGCGGAGACCCAGTACTTC,CASSLAPRGAETQYF,few,TRBV7-9,.,TRBJ2-5
TGTGCCAGCAACGATTTGACTAGCGGGAGCTACGAGCAGTACTTC,CASNDLTSGSYEQYF,.,TRBV6-1,TRBD2,TRBJ2-7
TGCAGTGGGGGCGGGGATACGTACGAGCAGTACTTC,CSGGGDTYEQYF,.,TRBV20-1,.,TRBJ2-7
TGCGCCAGCAGCTTGGAGGCGGGGAGGGGCACAGATACGCAGTATTTT,CASSLEAGRGTDTQYF,.,TRBV5-1,TRBD2,TRBJ2-3
TGTGCCAGCAGTTTCAGCGACCGATCGCCCAATGAGCAGTTCTTC,CASSFSDRSPNEQFF,.,TRBV27,.,TRBJ2-1
TGTGCCAGCAGCTTATTGAACAGGGGGCAATTCGGGGAGCTGTTTTTT,CASSLLNRGQFGELFF,.,TRBV11-2,TRBD1,TRBJ2-2
TGTGCCAGCACCCCGGGAGTGCAGCGTGAAGCTTTCTTT,CASTPGVQREAFF,.,TRBV28,.,TRBJ1-1
TGTGCCAGTACCGAACAGGGAAGTAGGGCTGAAGCTTTCTTT,CASTEQGSRAEAFF,.,TRBV19,.,TRBJ1-1
TGTGCCAGCAGCTTTGGGGGGGAAGCCTATGGCTACACCTTC,CASSFGGEAYGYTF,.,TRBV5-4,.,TRBJ1-2
TGTGCCAGCAGCCTAACCGGGACTAGGGAGTTTGACGAGCAGTACTTC,CASSLTGTREFDEQYF,.,TRBV7-3,TRBD2,TRBJ2-7
TGTGCCAGTCAGCCCGGATCGGCAGTGCAGAATGAGCAGTTCTTC,CASQPGSAVQNEQFF,few,TRBV19,.,TRBJ2-1
TGTGCCAGCAGCTTAGCGGGGGACAGGGTTATCTACGAGCAGTACTTC,CASSLAGDRVIYEQYF,large,TRBV7-2,TRBD1,TRBJ2-7
TGTGCCAGCAGTGGAGGGGGACAGATCATGAACACTGAAGCTTTCTTT,CASSGGGQIMNTEAFF,.,TRBV2,TRBD1,TRBJ1-1
TGTGCCAGCGGACCGATCGGAGGTGTCACTGAAGCTTTCTTT,CASGPIGGVTEAFF,.,TRBV7-2,.,TRBJ1-1
TGTGCCAGCAGCCTAAGGGGCGGGGGGCCCGATGGCTACACCTTC,CASSLRGGGPDGYTF,.,TRBV7-9,.,TRBJ1-2
TGTGCCATCAGCCCGGGACAGGGCCTCTATAGCAATCAGCCCCAGCATTTT,CAISPGQGLYSNQPQHF,few,TRBV10-3,TRBD1,TRBJ1-5
TGTGCCAGCAGCTTAAGGGCCCCAGGGTTGGGGGGCCCAGATACGCAGTATTTT,CASSLRAPGLGGPDTQYF,.,TRBV7-3,.,TRBJ2-3
TGTGCCAGCTCCAGTCAGGGACTAGCCAACACCGGGGAGCTGTTTTTT,CASSSQGLANTGELFF,.,TRBV6-2/TRBV6-3,TRBD2,TRBJ2-2
TGTGCCACCAGTGATCCCGCGAGCGGGATGGAGACCCAGTACTTC,CATSDPASGMETQYF,few,TRBV24-1,TRBD2,TRBJ2-5
TGTGCCAGCAGCTTAGAGATCCCTAACACTGAAGCTTTCTTT,CASSLEIPNTEAFF,.,TRBV11-3,.,TRBJ1-1
TGTGCCACCTCTGGGGACAGGGGGCTCTATGAGCAGTTCTTC,CATSGDRGLYEQFF,.,TRBV27,TRBD1,TRBJ2-1
TGCAGTGCTCGCCTACCTATTATGAGTGAAAAACTGTTTTTT,CSARLPIMSEKLFF,once,TRBV20-1,.,TRBJ1-4
TGTGCCAGCAGACCGACAGGGCTTGGAAACACCATATATTTT,CASRPTGLGNTIYF,.,TRBV6-1,TRBD1,TRBJ1-3
TGCAGTGTTCCCGACAGGGGCAATCAGCCCCAGCATTTT,CSVPDRGNQPQHF,.,TRBV20-1,TRBD1,TRBJ1-5
TGTGCCAGCAGCCGCCGACTAGCGGGTCACAATGAGCAGTTCTTC,CASSRRLAGHNEQFF,.,TRBV7-8,TRBD2,TRBJ2-1
TGTGCCATCCGAGGGACAGGGAACACCGGGGAGCTGTTTTTT,CAIRGTGNTGELFF,.,TRBV10-3,TRBD1,TRBJ2-2
TGTGCCAGTAGACAGGGGACCACAGATACGCAGTATTTT,CASRQGTTDTQYF,.,TRBV19,TRBD1,TRBJ2-3
TGTGCCAGCAGTATGTCTCGGGGAGGCTCACCCCTCCACTTT,CASSMSRGGSPLHF,few,TRBV6-1,.,TRBJ1-6
TGTGCCTCCCTTCGCAGGGATCCGTACGAGCAGTACTTC,CASLRRDPYEQYF,.,TRBV28,.,TRBJ2-7
TGTGCCAGCAGCGCAGCGGGAGGGCCAACCTACGAGCAGTACTTC,CASSAAGGPTYEQYF,.,TRBV7-3,TRBD2,TRBJ2-7
TGTGCCACCAGAAAGGCAGGGGGGATTGAGCAGTTCTTC,CATRKAGGIEQFF,.,TRBV24-1,.,TRBJ2-1
TGTGCCAGCAGTTACCCCGGGACAGGGGGTACAGATACGCAGTATTTT,CASSYPGTGGTDTQYF,few,TRBV6-2/TRBV6-3,TRBD1,TRBJ2-3
TGCAGCGTTGACCGGGGCAAGGATGAGCAGTTCTTC,CSVDRGKDEQFF,.,TRBV29-1,.,TRBJ2-1
TGTGCCAGCAGCTTAGCAAAGGGTAGAAGCAATCAGCCCCAGCATTTT,CASSLAKGRSNQPQHF,.,TRBV11-2,.,TRBJ1-5
TGTGCCACCCAGGAGACGAGCACAGATACGCAGTATTTT,CATQETSTDTQYF,.,TRBV6-1,.,TRBJ2-3
TGTGCCACCAGCAGAGATTGGCGGGAGCAGTACTTC,CATSRDWREQYF,few,TRBV15,.,TRBJ2-7
TGTGCCAGTAGGACCCGGGGAACCCATGGCTACACCTTC,CASRTRGTHGYTF,few,TRBV19,.,TRBJ1-2
TGTGCCAGCAGTTACGGCTGGAATCAGCCCCAGCATTTT,CASSYGWNQPQHF,.,TRBV6-5,.,TRBJ1-5
TGTGCCAGCAGCGACCTGGTCCGGTATCAATCAATAAATGAGCAGTTCTTC,CASSDLVRYQSINEQFF,.,TRBV7-9,.,TRBJ2-1
TGTGCCACTGCCGGTTTGGTCACTGAAGCTTTCTTT,CATAGLVTEAFF,.,TRBV28,.,TRBJ1-1
TGCAGTGCTAGCCCCCGTTTGTGGCAGCGGCGGGGGACCCAGTACTTC,CSASPRLWQRRGTQYF,.,TRBV20-1,.,TRBJ2-5
TGTGCCAGCAGCTCCCAGGGAGTTTACACTGAAGCTTTCTTT,CASSSQGVYTEAFF,.,TRBV7-9,.,TRBJ1-1
TGTGCCAGCAGCTTTTTGGCAGGGGAGACCCAGTACTTC,CASSFLAGETQYF,.,TRBV11-3,.,TRBJ2-5
TGTGCCAGCACTAGCGGTATTCAAGAGACCCAGTACTTC,CASTSGIQETQYF,few,TRBV2,TRBD2,TRBJ2-5
TGTGCCAGCAGTCGTAGTGCCCTATCGGACAGGGACTATGGCTACACCTTC,CASSRSALSDRDYGYTF,.,TRBV2,TRBD1,TRBJ1-2